This T cell receptor beta chain was captured in a study of blood T cell repertoires in COVID-19. This CDR3 is built from 16 residues. The V gene lost 3 bases and the J gene lost 3 bases, with 18 bases spanning the gap. CDR1 is SGHVS and CDR2 is FQNEAQ in the germline V gene. The data were produced by immunoSEQ multiplex PCR, yet TCRdb's version contains in-frame clones alone and is incomplete. The data hold approximately 240,000 clones, with 87% observed a single time. The material sequenced was PBMCs or T cells enriched from blood (not recorded which). V and J are TRBV7-8 and TRBJ2-7; weak D call: TRBD1 (5 bases). The TCR was taken from a woman aged 30 to 39 with acute COVID-19. This CDR3 reads CASSLVLTPTDYEQYF. DNA for the CDR3: TGTGCCAGCAGCTTGGTGTTGACCCCGACAGACTACGAGCAGTACTTC.